A single sample is the source of the 11 T cell receptor beta chains below, sequenced in a study of blood T cells in healthy people across ages. Through a sample-barcoded 5' primer and a J-beta primer mix, a second PCR was run for roughly 7 to 12 cycles. TCRdb reprocessed the 5' RACE reads with MiXCR, giving one entry per CDR3 protein. The sample lists around 520,000 distinct CDR3 sequences; over 25% were seen once. These data were also reused for a study on T cells of mothers and their children.

Input material: blood. The origin of the receptors is a boy between 2 and 10 years old in good health.

This chain links TRBV2 with TRBJ2-6; D remains unclear. The CDR3 contains 12 residues. Trimming took 3 bases from V and 12 from J, leaving 9 bases between them. The germline V gene has CDR1 SNHLY and CDR2 FYNNEI. The CDR3 protein is CASSDSFSVLTF. DNA of the CDR3: TGTGCCAGCAGTGATTCCTTTTCCGTCCTGACTTTC.

This clonotype has only a few counts. The J gene is TRBJ2-7, the V gene TRBV29-1, with TRBD1 as a possible D gene (6 bases). Trimming shortened V by 7 bases and J by 0 bases, and 13 bases separated the two germline ends. This CDR3 contains 13 residues. The germline V gene encodes CDR1 SQVTM and CDR2 ANQGSEA. For the CDR3, the DNA is TGCAGCGGGGGCTCAGGGGTCTCCTACGAGCAGTACTTC. Translating gives CSGGSGVSYEQYF.

This clonotype was recorded a few times. The rearrangement links TRBV12-3 or TRBV12-4 to TRBJ2-3; D remains ambiguous. V lost 5 bases to trimming and J lost 8 bases, with 14 bases between them. CDR3 length: 13 amino acids. In DNA form, the CDR3 reads TGTGCCAGCAGTACTGACCGTTCGGGTACGCAGTATTTT. This translates into CASSTDRSGTQYF.

The rearrangement joins TRBV3-1 to TRBJ1-2, with D uncertain. The CDR3 runs 15 residues. V was shortened by 0 bases and J by 6 bases, with 14 bases between the two germline ends. Germline CDR1 is LGHDT and CDR2 is YNNKEL (reference sequence). CDR3 nucleotides: TGTGCCAGCAGCCAAGATATTACGGGAATACATGGCTACACCTTC. It is translated as CASSQDITGIHGYTF.

This clonotype came up a few times. The chain combines TRBV20-1 with TRBJ2-4; D is perhaps TRBD2 (6 bases). Germline V gene sequence: CDR1 DFQATT, CDR2 SNEGSKA (reference sequence). This CDR3 comprises 12 residues. Trimming took off 6 bases at V and 6 bases at J, with 12 bases between the two ends. In DNA form, the CDR3 reads TGCAGTGCGGGAGGCTACGGAAACATTCAGTACTTC. Translating gives CSAGGYGNIQYF.

The chain has TRBV5-1 and TRBJ2-7; TRBD1 aligns across 8 bases. V was clipped by 4 bases and J by 3 bases; unmatched bases: 3. The CDR3 contains 13 residues. CDR1 and CDR2 from the germline V gene are SGHRS and YFSETQ. The CDR3 is CASSETGVYEQYF. The CDR3 DNA is TGCGCCAGCAGCGAGACAGGGGTCTACGAGCAGTACTTC.

This chain joins TRBV7-9 and TRBJ2-5, with D possibly being TRBD2 (5 bases). Per the germline V gene, CDR1 is SEHNR and CDR2 is FQNEAQ (reference sequence). The CDR3 has 14 residues. V dropped 1 base and J dropped 11 bases, with 17 bases sitting between them. The CDR3 is CASSLDVKPEEQYF. For the CDR3, the DNA is TGTGCCAGCAGCTTAGACGTCAAACCGGAGGAGCAGTACTTC.

The rearrangement uses TRBV7-2 and TRBJ2-1, with 10 bases aligning to TRBD2. The germline gives CDR1 SGHTA, CDR2 FQGNSA. The trim removed 8 bases at V and 2 bases at J, leaving 3 bases unmatched. This CDR3 has 14 residues. This CDR3 reads CASGLAGAYNEQFF. The DNA of the CDR3 is TGTGCCAGCGGTCTAGCGGGAGCCTACAATGAGCAGTTCTTC.

This clonotype has more than one count but fewer than ten. The chain links TRBV6-5 to TRBJ2-5, with 13 bases fitting TRBD2. The CDR3 is 15 residues long. The ends lost 6 bases at V and 7 bases at J; junction bases unmatched: 8. Looked up from germline, CDR1 is MNHEY and CDR2 is SVGAGI. This chain's CDR3 is CASSRGLAGEGTQYF. The CDR3 DNA reads as TGTGCCAGCAGCCGAGGACTAGCGGGAGAGGGGACCCAGTACTTC.

CDR3 amino acids: CASSFDREVQPQHF. The CDR3, as DNA: TGTGCCAGCAGTTTTGACAGGGAGGTCCAGCCCCAGCATTTT. V and J are TRBV28 and TRBJ1-5; the match to TRBD1 covers 7 bases. This CDR3 is built from 14 residues. Germline loops: CDR1 MDHEN, CDR2 SYDVKM. The ends lost 3 bases at V and 7 bases at J; junction bases unmatched: 6.

The V and J genes are TRBV30 and TRBJ2-1; 11 bases match TRBD2. The junction had 4 bases not matched to a gene; V was cut back by 0 bases and J by 0 bases. This CDR3 contains 17 residues. Looked up from germline, CDR1 is GTSNPN and CDR2 is SVGIG (reference sequence). The CDR3 reads CAWSVRLAGRSYNEQFF. CDR3 nucleotide sequence: TGTGCCTGGAGTGTACGACTAGCGGGGCGCTCCTACAATGAGCAGTTCTTC.